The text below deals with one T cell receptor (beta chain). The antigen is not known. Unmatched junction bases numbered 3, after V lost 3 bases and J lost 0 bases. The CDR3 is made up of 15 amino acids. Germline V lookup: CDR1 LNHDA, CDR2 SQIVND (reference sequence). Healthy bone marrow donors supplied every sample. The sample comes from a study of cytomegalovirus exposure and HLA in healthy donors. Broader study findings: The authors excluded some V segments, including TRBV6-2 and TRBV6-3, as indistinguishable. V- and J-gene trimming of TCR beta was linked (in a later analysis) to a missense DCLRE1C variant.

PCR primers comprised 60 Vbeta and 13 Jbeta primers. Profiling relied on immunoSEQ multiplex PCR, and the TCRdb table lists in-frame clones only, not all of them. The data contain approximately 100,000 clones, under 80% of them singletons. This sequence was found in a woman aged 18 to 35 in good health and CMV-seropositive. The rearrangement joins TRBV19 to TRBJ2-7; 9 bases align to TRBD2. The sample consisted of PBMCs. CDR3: CASSILAGSSYEQYF. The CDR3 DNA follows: TGTGCCAGTAGTATCCTAGCGGGGAGCTCCTACGAGCAGTACTTC.